This T cell receptor beta chain came from a study of blood T cell repertoires in COVID-19. Study summary: Researchers got acute and convalescent COVID-19 samples from the United States, Italy and Spain. The analysed material was cDNA or gDNA that came from T cells, B-cell-depleted T cells, or PBMCs.

Seattle patient enrollment occurred during active infection, with longitudinal follow-up thereafter. Authors' analysis steps: Nucleated cell counts were estimated from reference gene primer amplification. Data came from immunoSEQ multiplex PCR; TCRdb stores just in-frame clones and leaves some out. V and J calls and clone size are as listed in that table; D and trimming were resolved from the DNA. The table lists 250,000 to 350,000 clones, 84% of them singletons. The clonotype comes from a human donor with COVID-19, enrolled during active disease. The donor label of this sample is uncertain. The sequenced sample was peripheral blood.

This CDR3 reads CASVKLAVDGFGQYF. CDR3 nucleotide sequence: TGTGCCAGCGTTAAACTAGCGGTCGACGGGTTTGGGCAGTATTTT. V and J are TRBV5-4 and TRBJ2-3; 8 bases are shared with TRBD2. This CDR3 is 15 amino acids long. Germline CDR1 and CDR2: SGHNT and YYREEE (reference sequence). V was clipped by 7 bases and J by 11 bases; unmatched bases: 18.